One sample yielded the 6 T cell receptor beta chains listed below, sequenced in a study of T cell responses to AZD1222 COVID-19 vaccine. TCRdb's copy holds only in-frame clones and misses some; the assay was immunoSEQ multiplex PCR. The profile shows about 160,000 clones, under 95% of them singletons. Sample: peripheral blood, taken on day 0 of MenACWY control vaccination. The origin of the receptors is an adult in good health.

This clone came up once. This rearrangement joins TRBV30 to TRBJ1-6, with 7 bases identical to TRBD1. V dropped 5 bases and J dropped 5; count of bases not matched to a gene: 6. CDR3 length: 14 amino acids. Germline V gene lookup returns CDR1 GTSNPN and CDR2 SVGIG (reference sequence). Written as DNA, the CDR3 is TGTGCCTGGTCTCCGGGACAGCATAATTCACCCCTCCACTTT. As protein: CAWSPGQHNSPLHF. The variable domain in full, completed from reference TRBV30 and TRBJ1-6, reads SQTIHQWPATLVQPVGSPLSLECTVEGTSNPNLYWYRQAAGRGLQLLFYSVGIGQISSEVPQNLSASRPQDRQFILSSKKLLLSDSGFYLCAWSPGQHNSPLHFGNGTRLTVT.

V and J are TRBV19 and TRBJ1-5, with no clear D. The CDR3 runs to 13 residues. The V end was cut by 6 bases, the J end by 1 base, with 7 bases between. Germline loops: CDR1 LNHDA, CDR2 SQIVND (reference sequence). As DNA, the CDR3 is TGTGCCAGTAGGGATTTCAGCAATCAGCCCCAGCATTTT. Translation: CASRDFSNQPQHF.

The rearrangement joins TRBV11-2 to TRBJ1-5; tentative D call: TRBD1 (6 bases). The CDR3 sequence is 15 residues long. V lost 0 bases and J 5 bases, leaving 11 bases between the germline ends. The V gene's germline CDR1 is SGHAT and CDR2 FQNNGV. The CDR3 DNA is TGTGCCAGCAGCTTAGACGGGGGCCGTGATCAGCCCCAGCATTTT. Amino acids: CASSLDGGRDQPQHF.

The J gene is TRBJ2-5, the V gene TRBV20-1, with TRBD2 as a possible D gene (5 bases). The CDR3 has 12 amino acids. V lost 3 bases to trimming and J lost 5 bases, with 10 bases between them. Germline loops: CDR1 DFQATT, CDR2 SNEGSKA (reference sequence). The CDR3 spells CSASPEAETQYF. The CDR3 DNA reads as TGCAGTGCTAGTCCGGAGGCGGAGACCCAGTACTTC.

The DNA of the CDR3 is TGTGCTAGTGGTTTGGAACGGGGGGGGCTGTCAACAGATACGCAGTATTTT. It codes for CASGLERGGLSTDTQYF. V gene TRBV12-5 combines with J gene TRBJ2-3; 8 bases fit TRBD2. The CDR3 is 17 residues long. Trimming took 1 base from V and 3 from J; bases not matched to a gene: 9. Germline V CDR1 and CDR2: LGHNT, FRNRAP.

The CDR3 DNA reads as TGTGCCAGCAGCTGGAAGGGCGAGACCCAGTACTTC. Its translation is CASSWKGETQYF. The chain couples TRBV6-5 to TRBJ2-5; D unclear. CDR3 size: 12 residues. The V end was cut by 6 bases, the J end by 5 bases, with 10 bases between. Germline CDR1 and CDR2: MNHEY and SVGAGI.